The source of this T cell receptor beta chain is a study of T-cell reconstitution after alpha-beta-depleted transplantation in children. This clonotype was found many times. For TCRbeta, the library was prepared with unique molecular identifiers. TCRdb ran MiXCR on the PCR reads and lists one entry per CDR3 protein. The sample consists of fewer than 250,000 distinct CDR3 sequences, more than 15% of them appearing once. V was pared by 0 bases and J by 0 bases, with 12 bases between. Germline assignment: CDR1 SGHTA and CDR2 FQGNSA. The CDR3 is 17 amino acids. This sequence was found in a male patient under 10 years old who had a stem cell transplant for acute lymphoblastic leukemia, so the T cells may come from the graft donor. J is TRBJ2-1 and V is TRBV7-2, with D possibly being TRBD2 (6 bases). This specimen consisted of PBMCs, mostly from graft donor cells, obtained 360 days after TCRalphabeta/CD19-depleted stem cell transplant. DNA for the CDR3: TGTGCCAGCAGCTTAGCCCCACGGGGGACCTCCTACAATGAGCAGTTCTTC. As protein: CASSLAPRGTSYNEQFF.